The clone carrying this T cell receptor (beta chain) was counted between two and nine times. Its antigen remains unidentified. The data originate from a study of blood T cells in healthy people across ages. Study observations and caveats: Naive T cell percentage strongly correlated with TCR beta diversity.

PCR was performed a second time for roughly 7 to 11 cycles using a sample-barcoded 5' primer and a J-beta primer mix. Every sample gave at least 2.5 million paired-end reads containing CDR3. One entry per CDR3 protein results from TCRdb running MiXCR on the 5' RACE reads. The table lists a few hundred thousand distinct CDR3 sequences, approximately 51% of them singletons. Trimming took off 0 bases at V and 12 bases at J, with 15 bases between the two ends. The CDR3 consists of 14 residues. Looked up from germline, CDR1 is ENHRY and CDR2 is SYGVKD. The people who gave samples were healthy Caucasians from Russia, aged roughly 6 to 90.

The TCR sequence derives from a man in his sixties in good health. The material sequenced was blood. The V call is TRBV10-3, the J call TRBJ2-1; weak D call: TRBD2 (5 bases). In nucleotides, the CDR3 is TGTGCCATCAGTGAGTCGGGGAGTACCCATCGGCAGTTCTTC. It encodes CAISESGSTHRQFF.